The TCR beta chain described here comes from a study of blood T cell repertoires in COVID-19. As originally analysed: The assay estimated nucleated cells by amplifying reference gene primers. Assay: immunoSEQ multiplex PCR; the TCRdb copy retains only in-frame clones and omits some. That table supplies the V and J calls and clone size; D and trimming were determined from the DNA. The sample consists of about 340,000 clones, roughly 85% of them appearing once. V gave up 4 bases and J gave up 4 bases, with 13 bases separating them. Germline CDR1 is MGHDK and CDR2 is SYGVNS. This CDR3 is built from 14 residues. Individuals drawn from approximately 22 US areas were about 18 to 95 years old.

Sequenced material: PBMCs or T cells enriched from blood (not recorded which). The J gene is TRBJ1-1, the V gene TRBV25-1; TRBD1 might be the D (5 bases). This clonotype was obtained from a middle-aged woman with acute COVID-19. The DNA for the CDR3 is TGTGCCAGCAGTGTAGCCGGGGGGGGCACTGAAGCTTTCTTT. Amino acid sequence: CASSVAGGGTEAFF.